Presented here are 28 T cell receptor beta chains from one specimen sequenced in a study of blood T cell repertoires in COVID-19. Clones were sequenced by immunoSEQ multiplex PCR, and TCRdb holds only the in-frame ones, with some missing. The profile covers around 94,000 clones, with around 90% appearing a single time and 5% to 6.5% taken by the ten largest. The sample was peripheral blood. The source of these receptors is a woman between 50 and 59 years old with COVID-19, enrolled during active disease.

This sequence joins TRBV6-8 and TRBJ1-5; D uncertain. V gave up 4 bases and J gave up 6 bases, with 10 bases separating them. Germline V gene data show CDR1 as MNHGY and CDR2 as SAAAGT. The CDR3 runs 13 residues. In DNA form, the CDR3 reads TGTGCCAGCAGTTGGGAGCGGGTTCAGCCCCAGCATTTT. Its translation: CASSWERVQPQHF.

This clone was seen just once. The chain employs TRBV3-1 (or the pseudogene TRBV3-2) and TRBJ2-3; 10 nucleotides line up with TRBD2. The CDR3 is 18 amino acids. Germline trimming cut 2 bases from V and 2 bases from J; bases unmatched to any gene: 10. Germline CDR1 reads LGHDT; CDR2 reads YNNKEL (reference sequence). CDR3 residues: CASSQPSGGPSFTDTQYF. The CDR3 bases are TGTGCCAGCAGCCAACCTAGCGGGGGTCCATCATTCACAGATACGCAGTATTTT.

The gene calls are TRBV11-3 and TRBJ2-1; 16 bases line up with TRBD2. The ends lost 4 bases at V and 7 bases at J; junction bases unmatched: 4. CDR3 length equals 16 residues. Looked up from germline, CDR1 is SGHNT and CDR2 is YENEEA. The CDR3 loop reads CASSSGTSGGANEQFF. The DNA for the CDR3 is TGTGCCAGCAGCTCGGGGACTAGCGGGGGGGCAAATGAGCAGTTCTTC.

The J gene is TRBJ2-1, the V gene TRBV11-3; 7 bases agree with TRBD2. V was pared by 5 bases and J by 3 bases, with 1 base of the junction left unmatched. Looked up from germline, CDR1 is SGHNT and CDR2 is YENEEA. The CDR3 has 13 amino acids. The CDR3 DNA is TGTGCCAGCAGCCGGACTAGCTACAATGAGCAGTTCTTC. It codes for CASSRTSYNEQFF.

This chain joins TRBV3-1 (or the pseudogene TRBV3-2) and TRBJ1-6; 8 nucleotides agree with TRBD1. The length of the CDR3 is 18 residues. V shed 2 bases, J shed 5 bases, and the junction held 11 bases outside the gene matches. In germline, CDR1 is LGHDT, CDR2 YNNKEL (reference sequence). The CDR3 nucleotides read TGTGCCAGCAGCCAACTAGAGGTTGGACAGGGCCATAATTCACCCCTCCACTTT. Amino acid sequence: CASSQLEVGQGHNSPLHF.

The V and J genes are TRBV15 and TRBJ1-1; 10 bases map to TRBD1. From germline, CDR1 is LNHNV and CDR2 YYDKDF (reference sequence). The CDR3 consists of 14 residues. The V gene end was trimmed by 6 bases and the J gene end by 1 base; junction bases not matched to a gene: 2. CDR3 protein: CATSRQGANTEAFF. The CDR3 DNA reads TGTGCCACCAGTAGACAGGGGGCGAACACTGAAGCTTTCTTT.

As to this clone: At the DNA level, this CDR3 is encoded by other sequences in the same sample as well. The chain recombines TRBV6-5 with TRBJ2-1; D is possibly TRBD2 (6 bases). The V end lost 0 bases, the J end lost 9 bases, and 6 bases lay between the germline ends. Germline CDR1 and CDR2: MNHEY and SVGAGI. This CDR3 region has 12 residues. The CDR3 nucleotides are TGTGCCAGCAGTTACTCGGGGGGTGAGCAGTTCTTC. This codes for CASSYSGGEQFF.

V usage is TRBV30 and J usage is TRBJ1-1, with 9 nucleotides matching TRBD1. The J segment lost 3 bases and the V segment lost 3 bases, leaving 5 bases of the junction unmatched. Germline assignment: CDR1 GTSNPN and CDR2 SVGIG (reference sequence). The CDR3 is 14 residues long. CDR3 in amino acids: CAWRQWTGDTEAFF. The CDR3 DNA reads as TGTGCCTGGAGACAATGGACAGGGGACACTGAAGCTTTCTTT. The full variable domain, completed using reference TRBV30 and TRBJ1-1, is SQTIHQWPATLVQPVGSPLSLECTVEGTSNPNLYWYRQAAGRGLQLLFYSVGIGQISSEVPQNLSASRPQDRQFILSSKKLLLSDSGFYLCAWRQWTGDTEAFFGQGTRLTVV.

In its sample, this clone was seen once. J is TRBJ1-1 and V is TRBV11-2, with D perhaps matching TRBD1 (6 bases). CDR1 and CDR2 (germline): SGHAT, FQNNGV. Trimming removed 3 bases from V and 1 base from J, with 6 bases in between. The CDR3 spans 13 residues. CDR3 DNA sequence: TGTGCCAGCAGCTTGACAGGGAACACTGAAGCTTTCTTT. It codes for CASSLTGNTEAFF. The complete variable domain, with remaining parts taken from reference TRBV11-2 and TRBJ1-1, reads EAGVAQSPRYKIIEKRQSVAFWCNPISGHATLYWYQQILGQGPKLLIQFQNNGVVDDSQLPKDRFSAERLKGVDSTLKIQPAKLEDSAVYLCASSLTGNTEAFFGQGTRLTVV.

This clone was seen more than once but under ten times. The rearrangement joins TRBV6-5 to TRBJ1-4, with TRBD1 matching over 11 bases. This CDR3 has 15 amino acids. Trimming took 6 bases from V and 6 from J; bases not matched to a gene: 6. CDR1 MNHEY and CDR2 SVGAGI come from the germline V gene. CDR3 protein: CASSPGTGGHEKLFF. CDR3 DNA sequence: TGTGCCAGCAGCCCCGGGACAGGGGGGCATGAAAAACTGTTTTTT.

This chain links TRBV7-9 with TRBJ1-3; D call uncertain. V was clipped by 6 bases and J by 2 bases, with 11 bases between them. The length of the CDR3 is 14 residues. The germline CDR1 and CDR2 sequences are SEHNR and FQNEAQ (reference sequence). The CDR3 loop is CASRKSEAGNTIYF. The CDR3 DNA is TGTGCCAGCAGAAAAAGCGAAGCTGGAAACACCATATATTTT.

The genes are TRBV7-9 and TRBJ2-7; a possible D gene is TRBD1 (6 bases). With 4 bases removed from V and 4 bases from J, the gap between germline ends came to 11 bases. CDR3 length: 13 amino acids. CDR1 is SEHNR and CDR2 is FQNEAQ in the germline V gene (reference sequence). The CDR3 region is CASSSRQEYEQYF. Written as DNA, the CDR3 is TGTGCCAGCAGCTCGAGACAGGAATACGAGCAGTACTTC.

The V and J genes are TRBV2 and TRBJ2-1, with 12 bases aligning to TRBD2. Germline loops: CDR1 SNHLY, CDR2 FYNNEI. The length of the CDR3 is 15 residues. Germline trimming cut 4 bases from V and 8 bases from J; bases unmatched to any gene: 6. CDR3 coding DNA: TGTGCCAGCAGTGCTCGGACTAGCGGGGCGGATGAGCAGTTCTTC. This translates into CASSARTSGADEQFF.

This clone was detected only a few times. This chain connects TRBV15 to TRBJ1-5; D is ambiguous. The CDR3 consists of 15 residues. Trimming shortened V by 1 base and J by 3 bases, and 10 bases separated the two germline ends. Germline V gives CDR1 LNHNV, CDR2 YYDKDF (reference sequence). CDR3 sequence reads: CATSRGGLINQPQHF. The CDR3 nucleotides read TGTGCCACCAGCAGAGGCGGCTTGATCAATCAGCCCCAGCATTTT.

This sequence joins TRBV7-9 and TRBJ2-5; unclear D gene. CDR3 length equals 15 residues. V lost 3 bases to trimming and J lost 5 bases, with 16 bases between them. Germline V gives CDR1 SEHNR, CDR2 FQNEAQ (reference sequence). CDR3 sequence (DNA): TGTGCCAGCAGCTTGACTGGCGCGTTCCGGGAGACCCAGTACTTC. It translates to CASSLTGAFRETQYF. Combining the CDR3 with reference TRBV7-9 and TRBJ2-5 gives the whole variable domain DTGVSQNPRHKITKRGQNVTFRCDPISEHNRLYWYRQTLGQGPEFLTYFQNEAQLEKSRLLSDRFSAERPKGSFSTLEIQRTEQGDSAMYLCASSLTGAFRETQYFGPGTRLLVL.

The chain links TRBV11-1 to TRBJ2-7; no firm D call. The CDR3 has 13 residues. Germline V gene sequence: CDR1 SGHAT, CDR2 FQDESV (reference sequence). The V gene lost 5 bases and the J gene lost 0 bases, with 8 bases spanning the gap. The DNA for the CDR3 is TGTGCCAGCAGCCCCCGCGCCTCCTACGAGCAGTACTTC. Its translation: CASSPRASYEQYF.

This chain links TRBV7-9 with TRBJ1-2, with D perhaps TRBD1 (6 bases). CDR3 length: 15 residues. The germline gives CDR1 SEHNR, CDR2 FQNEAQ (reference sequence). Trimming stripped 7 bases from V and 6 bases from J, with 21 bases between. The CDR3 reads CASTKLDSSFHGYTF. Written as DNA, the CDR3 is TGTGCCAGCACCAAACTGGACAGCTCCTTCCATGGCTACACCTTC. The variable domain in full, completed from reference TRBV7-9 and TRBJ1-2, reads DTGVSQNPRHKITKRGQNVTFRCDPISEHNRLYWYRQTLGQGPEFLTYFQNEAQLEKSRLLSDRFSAERPKGSFSTLEIQRTEQGDSAMYLCASTKLDSSFHGYTFGSGTRLTVV.

The rearrangement links TRBV6-2 or TRBV6-3 to TRBJ2-1; possible D gene TRBD2, 7 bases. Trimming took 0 bases from V and 1 from J, leaving 10 bases between them. The CDR3 sequence is 16 residues long. Germline V gives CDR1 MNHEY, CDR2 SVGEGT. The CDR3 DNA is TGTGCCAGCAGTTACTCGCGGGGGACATCCTACAATGAGCAGTTCTTC. Residues: CASSYSRGTSYNEQFF.

The chain couples TRBV5-6 to TRBJ1-1; TRBD1 is a possible D gene (5 bases). CDR3 length equals 14 residues. The germline V gene encodes CDR1 SGHDT and CDR2 YYEEEE. Trimming removed 0 bases at V and 0 bases at J, with 6 bases between. The CDR3 sequence is CASSLEGMNTEAFF. The CDR3, as DNA: TGTGCCAGCAGCTTGGAGGGGATGAACACTGAAGCTTTCTTT.

The chain recombines TRBV5-1 with TRBJ1-1; D not certain. V gave up 3 bases and J gave up 1 base, with 7 bases separating them. The CDR3 spans 13 residues. Per the germline V gene, CDR1 is SGHRS and CDR2 is YFSETQ. Here the CDR3 DNA reads TGCGCCAGCAGCTACCCGGGGAACACTGAAGCTTTCTTT. Amino acid sequence: CASSYPGNTEAFF.

Turning to this clone: Other DNA sequences in the sample encode the same CDR3. The gene calls are TRBV5-1 and TRBJ1-4, with 7 bases aligning to TRBD1. The length of the CDR3 is 14 residues. V trimming: 0 bases; J trimming: 8 bases; junction bases outside the gene matches: 4. Germline V lookup: CDR1 SGHRS, CDR2 YFSETQ. The CDR3 protein is CASSLGQGGEKLFF. DNA for the CDR3: TGCGCCAGCAGCTTGGGACAGGGTGGGGAAAAACTGTTTTTT.

V and J are TRBV5-1 and TRBJ1-2; TRBD1 matches 11 bases. Looked up from germline, CDR1 is SGHRS and CDR2 is YFSETQ. The CDR3 is 14 amino acids. With V trimmed by 4 bases and J by 8 bases, 7 bases remained unmatched. The CDR3 is CASSIGQGAGGYTF. The CDR3 DNA is TGCGCCAGCAGCATCGGACAGGGGGCGGGAGGCTACACCTTC.

V is TRBV2 and J is TRBJ1-1, with D perhaps TRBD1 (5 bases). Germline V CDR1 and CDR2: SNHLY, FYNNEI. Trimming removed 9 bases at V and 5 bases at J, with 13 bases between. The CDR3 totals 12 residues. The CDR3 loop reads CASGTGGTEAFF. CDR3 bases: TGTGCCAGTGGGACGGGGGGAACTGAAGCTTTCTTT. Looking up the rest from reference TRBV2 and TRBJ1-1 gives the full variable domain: EPEVTQTPSHQVTQMGQEVILRCVPISNHLYFYWYRQILGQKVEFLVSFYNNEISEKSEIFDDQFSVERPDGSNFTLKIRSTKLEDSAMYFCASGTGGTEAFFGQGTRLTVV.

The chain has TRBV18 and TRBJ2-7; D possibly corresponds to TRBD1 (5 bases). The germline gives CDR1 KGHSH, CDR2 LQKENI. This CDR3 comprises 13 residues. The ends were cut back, 3 bases at V and 3 bases at J, with 9 bases in the middle. CDR3 in amino acids: CASSPNDSYEQYF. The CDR3 DNA reads as TGTGCCAGCTCACCCAACGACAGCTACGAGCAGTACTTC.

The rearrangement joins TRBV5-3 to TRBJ1-1, with TRBD1 identical over 9 bases. TRBV5-3 qualifies as an ORF whose function is uncertain. Trimming at V came to 10 bases and at J to 6 bases, leaving 10 bases not matched to a gene. The CDR3 covers 13 residues. CDR3 region: CAGLDRGTAEAFF. Here the CDR3 DNA reads TGTGCCGGGTTAGACAGGGGGACGGCTGAAGCTTTCTTT.

The chain recombines TRBV7-2 with TRBJ2-7, with 13 bases that match TRBD2. Germline loops: CDR1 SGHTA, CDR2 FQGNSA. The length of the CDR3 is 19 residues. Trimming took 0 bases from V and 5 from J; bases not matched to a gene: 13. CDR3 amino acids: CASSLAATSGGAVVHEQYF. CDR3 DNA: TGTGCCAGCAGCTTAGCCGCAACTAGCGGGGGGGCCGTCGTCCACGAGCAGTACTTC. Supplemented by reference TRBV7-2 and TRBJ2-7, the full variable domain reads GAGVSQSPSNKVTEKGKDVELRCDPISGHTALYWYRQSLGQGLEFLIYFQGNSAPDKSGLPSDRFSAERTGGSVSTLTIQRTQQEDSAVYLCASSLAATSGGAVVHEQYFGPGTRLTVT.

This clone was detected only a few times. V gene TRBV27 combines with J gene TRBJ2-2; D is unresolved. The CDR3 loop spans 13 amino acids. The germline V gene has CDR1 MNHEY and CDR2 SMNVEV (reference sequence). Deletions cut 4 bases from V and 13 bases from J, with 16 bases between. CDR3 region: CASSSLGSLVLFF. CDR3 DNA: TGTGCCAGCAGTTCCCTAGGTAGCCTCGTGCTGTTTTTT.

This chain links TRBV13 with TRBJ2-5, with 8 bases identical to TRBD2. Germline V gene lookup returns CDR1 PRHDT and CDR2 FYEKMQ (reference sequence). V shed 0 bases and J 2 bases; nucleotides not matched to a gene: 5. The CDR3 extends over 16 amino acids. CDR3 residues: CASSLGGSGEQETQYF. The CDR3 DNA reads TGTGCCAGCAGCTTAGGTGGTAGCGGGGAGCAAGAGACCCAGTACTTC.